This T cell receptor (beta chain) was identified during a study of CD8+CD57+ T cells in acquired aplastic anemia. General study results and limits: CD8+ Simpson's diversity did not differ significantly between patients and controls.

Patients who underwent sequencing had shown CD8+CD57+ cell expansion by flow cytometry. V lost 4 bases and J lost 6, with 10 bases in between. CDR3 length equals 12 residues. Germline values: CDR1 SGHKS, CDR2 YYEKEE (reference sequence). Genomic DNA acted as the template from which TCR beta VDJ combination and CDR3 sequence profiling were carried out. TCRdb passed the reads through MiXCR, listing each CDR3 protein once. The sample consists of about 160,000 distinct CDR3 sequences, less than 60% of them appearing once. Comment on this clonotype: Its specificity is unknown.

This sequence joins TRBV5-5 and TRBJ1-1; no clear D gene. This clonotype was sampled from a human donor with aplastic anemia. Sequenced input: sorted CD4+, CD8+, or CD8+CD57+ T cells (not recorded which) from PBMCs. The CDR3 nucleotides read TGTGCCAGCAGCGGTATCGGGTCTGAAGCTTTCTTT. This gives the protein CASSGIGSEAFF.